In its sample, the clone carrying this TCR beta chain was seen many times. The antigen remains undetermined. The source of the sample is a study of CD8 T cells in ankylosing spondylitis. CDR3 size: 13 residues. V lost 2 bases to trimming and J lost 8 bases, with 10 bases between them. The germline gives CDR1 WNHNN, CDR2 SYGVQD (reference sequence). Whole-study results and caveats: What appeared characteristic of ankylosing spondylitis blood was a TCR beta motif of eight highly homologous variants. A subset of motif variants has previously been described in the synovial fluid and blood of reactive arthritis.

Construction of TCR beta libraries was performed using quantitative 5'-RACE with molecular barcodes. TCRdb ran MiXCR on the 5' RACE reads and lists one entry per CDR3 protein. The sample shows 250,000 or so distinct CDR3 sequences, 20% to 30% of them seen only once. Material: blood, either unsorted or a sorted T cell fraction (not recorded which). V usage is TRBV10-1 and J usage is TRBJ2-1; no clear D. The source is a male donor with ankylosing spondylitis or in good health (not recorded which). DNA of the CDR3: TGCGCCAGCAGTGAGCAGATGGGCCATGAGCAGTTCTTC. It yields the protein CASSEQMGHEQFF.